Each of the 23 T cell receptor beta chains below was sequenced from the same sample in a study of Graves' ophthalmopathy and Graves' hyperthyroidism. The authors amplified TCR beta CDR3 regions, and they did so from RNA transcripts for repertoire sequencing. The library came from an HTBI-primed first-round RT-PCR and a second-round multiplex PCR. TCRdb used MiXCR to reprocess the multiplex PCR reads, holding one entry per CDR3 protein. The data show about 660,000 distinct CDR3 sequences, about two fifths seen once. Source material: peripheral blood. These receptor sequences come from an adult man with Graves' ophthalmopathy.

In this sample, this clonotype turned up many times. The rearrangement joins TRBV4-1 to TRBJ2-6; tentatively, D is TRBD2 (6 bases). The CDR3 contains 15 residues. Germline CDR1 reads MGHRA; CDR2 reads YSYEKL. The germline V and J ends were trimmed by 5 bases and 4 bases, with 12 bases remaining between them. The CDR3, as DNA: TGCGCCAGCAGCGGGGGGACGGGAGGGGCCAACGTCCTGACTTTC. Protein product: CASSGGTGGANVLTF.

J is TRBJ2-7 and V is TRBV19; 9 bases map to TRBD2. The CDR3 runs to 14 residues. Germline V CDR1 and CDR2: LNHDA, SQIVND (reference sequence). V gave up 7 bases and J gave up 0 bases; unmatched junction bases: 4. The CDR3: CASNLAGSSYEQYF. The DNA for the CDR3 is TGTGCCAGTAACCTAGCGGGGAGCTCCTACGAGCAGTACTTC.

This clonotype was observed many times. The chain employs TRBV6-5 and TRBJ2-7; TRBD2 matches at 10 bases. V dropped 5 bases and J dropped 0; count of bases not matched to a gene: 7. The CDR3 totals 16 residues. CDR1 and CDR2 from the germline V gene are MNHEY and SVGAGI. The CDR3 DNA follows: TGTGCCAGCAGTGCCTCCGGGACTAGCGCCTCCTACGAGCAGTACTTC. This encodes CASSASGTSASYEQYF.

This clonotype was recorded many times. This chain uses TRBV15 with TRBJ2-7; weak D call: TRBD2 (6 bases). This CDR3 is 13 amino acids long. The germline V gene has CDR1 LNHNV and CDR2 YYDKDF (reference sequence). CDR3 protein: CVLLCVPGGEQYF. The CDR3 DNA reads TGTGTCCTTTTATGTGTTCCCGGGGGAGAGCAGTACTTC.

There are a few counts of this clonotype. Relative to the germline gene, one junction end is altered; a read error may explain this. The chain is built from TRBV24-1 and TRBJ2-7; D remains ambiguous. CDR3 length: 13 residues. Germline V lookup: CDR1 KGHDR, CDR2 SFDVKD. CDR3: CASSFAQFYEQYF. The CDR3 nucleotides read TGTGCCAGCAGTTTCGCACAGTTCTACGAGCAGTACTTC.

This chain joins TRBV29-1 and TRBJ2-3; D is undetermined. V lost 7 bases and J lost 0, with 14 bases in between. The CDR3 loop spans 14 amino acids. Germline V lookup: CDR1 SQVTM, CDR2 ANQGSEA. This CDR3 reads CSAREPQSTDTQYF. The CDR3 nucleotides read TGCAGCGCCCGAGAGCCGCAAAGCACAGATACGCAGTATTTT.

This clonotype was counted between two and nine times. This chain joins TRBV5-8 and TRBJ2-7, with D maybe TRBD2 (5 bases). Trimming took off 0 bases at V and 3 bases at J, with 13 bases between the two ends. Germline V gives CDR1 SGHTS, CDR2 YDEGEE. The CDR3 covers 15 residues. Written as DNA, the CDR3 is TGTGCCAGCAGCTTGGGAGGGAAGAAGCTCTACGAGCAGTACTTC. Its translation is CASSLGGKKLYEQYF.

The CDR3 nucleotides are TGTGCCACTCGAAGAGGGGGGGGGATCACCGGGGAGCTGTTTTTT. This codes for CATRRGGGITGELFF. The chain recombines TRBV10-3 with TRBJ2-2; tentatively, D is TRBD2 (7 bases). With 10 bases removed from V and 4 bases from J, the gap between germline ends came to 19 bases. This CDR3 is built from 15 residues. Germline V gene sequence: CDR1 ENHRY, CDR2 SYGVKD.

This clonotype occurred once. It is likely a read error, because the conserved phenylalanine at the end of the CDR3 is missing. The chain carries TRBV27 and TRBJ1-5, with 9 bases aligning to TRBD1. The CDR3 is 17 amino acids. The germline gives CDR1 MNHEY, CDR2 SMNVEV (reference sequence). V trimming: 3 bases; J trimming: 3 bases; junction bases outside the gene matches: 9. The CDR3 sequence is CASSFTTGTGFNQPQHC. The DNA of the CDR3 is TGTGCCAGCAGTTTCACCACCGGGACAGGGTTCAATCAGCCCCAGCATTGT.

The V call is TRBV10-3, the J call TRBJ2-7; TRBD1 or TRBD2 may be the D gene (5 bases each). The V end was cut by 6 bases, the J end by 8 bases, with 23 bases between. Germline V gene lookup returns CDR1 ENHRY and CDR2 SYGVKD. The CDR3 consists of 15 residues. The CDR3 loop is CAISPGAAGQPQQYF. The CDR3 DNA sequence: TGTGCCATCAGCCCCGGGGCGGCGGGTCAGCCCCAGCAGTACTTC.

This clonotype was counted between two and nine times. The chain joins TRBV2 to TRBJ2-5; 15 bases are a match to TRBD2. CDR3 length: 18 residues. CDR1 and CDR2 (germline): SNHLY, FYNNEI. Losses at the gene ends were 5 bases for V and 4 bases for J; bases not matched to a gene: 11. Here the CDR3 reads CASSFRTSGRASRETQYF. In nucleotides, the CDR3 is TGTGCCAGCAGTTTCCGGACTAGCGGGAGGGCCTCTAGAGAGACCCAGTACTTC.

Details on this clonotype: A much larger clone lies one base from this, so it may be a read error. This likely comes from a read error, as the CDR3 has no conserved phenylalanine or tryptophan at its end. This sequence joins TRBV5-4 and TRBJ1-1, with no clear D. Trimming took 0 bases from V and 5 from J, leaving 11 bases between them. In germline, CDR1 is SGHNT, CDR2 YYREEE (reference sequence). The CDR3 runs to 14 residues. CDR3 residues: CASSLAGVETEAFS. The CDR3 nucleotides read TGTGCCAGCAGCTTGGCTGGGGTTGAGACTGAAGCTTTCTCT.

The count of this clonotype is one. The rearrangement uses TRBV29-1 and TRBJ2-7; 10 bases are shared with TRBD2. CDR1 SQVTM and CDR2 ANQGSEA come from the germline V gene. J gave up 6 bases and V 8 bases, and 7 bases lay outside the gene matches. This CDR3 contains 12 residues. CDR3 in DNA: TGCAGCTCCCTAGCGGGGGACAGCGAGCAGTACTTC. Translated, it gives CSSLAGDSEQYF.

On this clonotype itself: This could be a read error, since a much larger clone is one nucleotide away. The chain links TRBV12-3 or TRBV12-4 to TRBJ1-4; maybe TRBD1 (6 bases). The CDR3 extends over 13 amino acids. Here the CDR3 reads CASSGQMDEKLVF. The CDR3 coding sequence is TGTGCCAGCAGTGGACAGATGGATGAAAAACTGGTTTTT.

Details on this clonotype: A read error may produce the germline difference seen at one junction end. The J gene is TRBJ1-1, the V gene TRBV3-1; TRBD1 agrees at 9 bases. Germline-derived CDR1 and CDR2 are LGHDT and YNNKEL (reference sequence). This CDR3 is 14 amino acids long. The chain's CDR3 is CAISHGTGTPEAFF. In nucleotides, the CDR3 is TGTGCCATCAGCCATGGGACAGGGACGCCGGAAGCTTTCTTT. Based on the CDR3 plus reference TRBV3-1 and TRBJ1-1, the full variable domain is DTAVSQTPKYLVTQMGNDKSIKCEQNLGHDTMYWYKQDSKKFLKIMFSYNNKELIINETVPNRFSPKSPDKAHLNLHINSLELGDSAVYFCAISHGTGTPEAFFGQGTRLTVV.

This clonotype was counted between two and nine times. This sequence joins TRBV12-5 and TRBJ2-7; D uncertain. The CDR3 totals 13 residues. In germline, CDR1 is LGHNT, CDR2 FRNRAP. The V and J ends lost 6 bases and 4 bases respectively, with 13 bases between them. The CDR3 loop is CASGVGPAYEQYF. The DNA of the CDR3 is TGTGCTAGTGGAGTAGGACCGGCGTACGAGCAGTACTTC.

There are many counts of this clonotype. The V call is TRBV7-9, the J call TRBJ1-6, with D perhaps TRBD1 (5 bases). CDR3 length equals 16 residues. V gave up 4 bases and J gave up 7 bases, with 17 bases separating them. The germline V gene encodes CDR1 SEHNR and CDR2 FQNEAQ (reference sequence). The CDR3 sequence is CASSWMSPGSNSPLHF. The CDR3 DNA follows: TGTGCCAGCAGCTGGATGAGCCCAGGGTCCAATTCACCCCTCCACTTT.

There are many counts of this clonotype. V gene TRBV15 combines with J gene TRBJ1-2, with D tentatively TRBD1 (5 bases). Germline V CDR1 and CDR2: LNHNV, YYDKDF (reference sequence). CDR3 length: 14 amino acids. Trimming removed 1 base from V and 3 bases from J, with 9 bases in between. Here the CDR3 DNA reads TGTGCCACCAGCAGAGTCCGGGGGGACTATGGCTACACCTTC. It translates to CATSRVRGDYGYTF.

A remark on this clonotype: An end of the junction does not agree with germline; a read error may underlie this. The chain is built from TRBV10-3 and TRBJ2-7; TRBD1 is a possible D gene (5 bases). Germline lookup yields CDR1 ENHRY and CDR2 SYGVKD. The CDR3 has 13 residues. CDR3 sequence (DNA): TGTGCCATCCCACAGGTCCCGACCTATGAGCAGTACTTC. Residues: CAIPQVPTYEQYF.

The V call is TRBV25-1, the J call TRBJ2-7; 8 bases agree with TRBD2. This CDR3 region has 13 residues. Germline V lookup: CDR1 MGHDK, CDR2 SYGVNS. After removal of 11 bases from V and 5 bases from J, the junction contained 11 bases not matched to a gene. Written as DNA, the CDR3 is TGTGCCTTAGACGAATGGACTAGCAACGAGCAGTACTTC. As protein: CALDEWTSNEQYF.

This clonotype was recorded a few times. CDR3 bases: TGTGCCAGCACCGGCGGGGGGAGGACTGAAGCTTTCTTT. It specifies CASTGGGRTEAFF. The V call is TRBV27, the J call TRBJ1-1, with a tentative D call TRBD1 (5 bases). In germline, CDR1 is MNHEY, CDR2 SMNVEV (reference sequence). Trimming cost V 7 bases and J 5 bases, with 14 bases left between them. The CDR3 spans 13 residues.

This clonotype was seen a few times. CDR3 region: CASSVATAGTAGNTIYF. CDR3 coding DNA: TGTGCCAGCAGCGTAGCTACAGCGGGAACGGCTGGAAACACCATATATTTT. This chain connects TRBV9 to TRBJ1-3; D gene unclear. The V gene lost 0 bases and the J gene lost 2 bases, with 15 bases spanning the gap. Germline V gene lookup returns CDR1 SGDLS and CDR2 YYNGEE. The CDR3 length is 17 residues.

Comments on this clonotype: A much larger clonotype is one base distant, so this may be a read error. The V gene is TRBV9, the J gene TRBJ1-4; tentative D call: TRBD1 (6 bases). The CDR3 has 15 residues. In germline, CDR1 is SGDLS, CDR2 YYNGEE. The CDR3 DNA follows: TGTGCCAGCGGCGTAGGGGGATCCCTTAATGAAAAACTGTTTTTT. This encodes CASGVGGSLNEKLFF.